This T cell receptor beta chain was retrieved from a study of CD8 T cells in ankylosing spondylitis. The CDR3 extends over 15 amino acids. Trimming stripped 0 bases from V and 5 bases from J, with 14 bases between. From germline, CDR1 is SGHRS and CDR2 YFSETQ. A single record per CDR3 protein comes from TCRdb applying MiXCR to the 5' RACE reads. There are 150,000 to 250,000 distinct CDR3 sequences in the sample; 13% occur only once, and 16% lies in the top ten. This clonotype was recorded a few times. The chain combines TRBV5-1 with TRBJ2-5; D possibly corresponds to TRBD2 (6 bases). This TCR was recovered from a male donor with ankylosing spondylitis or in good health (not recorded which). The sequenced material came from blood, either unsorted or a sorted T cell fraction (not recorded which). CDR3 DNA: TGCGCCAGCAGCTTGGGAACCGGGCTAGCGGAGACCCAGTACTTC. Its protein is CASSLGTGLAETQYF.